The 5 T cell receptor beta chains below were found in one sample sequenced in a study of control samples from healthy donors and cancer patients. Assay: immunoSEQ multiplex PCR; the TCRdb copy retains only in-frame clones and omits some. The sample consists of 150,000 or so clones, roughly 92% of them appearing once. The source material was blood. The receptors were gathered from a man aged 45-60 years in good health.

This chain connects TRBV4-1 to TRBJ2-7, with D perhaps matching TRBD1 (6 bases). The CDR3 is 17 amino acids. Trimming stripped 0 bases from V and 2 bases from J, with 17 bases between. Germline V gene lookup returns CDR1 MGHRA and CDR2 YSYEKL. The DNA of the CDR3 is TGCGCCAGCAGCCAAGACGCCCGTCCCGGGACAACCTACGAGCAGTACTTC. It yields the protein CASSQDARPGTTYEQYF.

This chain links TRBV6-5 with TRBJ1-5; a weak D match, TRBD1 (5 bases). From germline, CDR1 is MNHEY and CDR2 SVGAGI. This CDR3 contains 13 residues. The ends were cut back, 6 bases at V and 4 bases at J, with 10 bases in the middle. CDR3 in DNA: TGTGCCAGCAGACCCGACAGAAATCAGCCCCAGCATTTT. Its protein is CASRPDRNQPQHF.

The chain employs TRBV11-2 and TRBJ1-1; D gene uncertain. The V end was cut by 2 bases, the J end by 5 bases, with 15 bases between. Germline V CDR1 and CDR2: SGHAT, FQNNGV. This CDR3 has 15 amino acids. The CDR3 sequence: CASSLLPGARTEAFF. The CDR3 nucleotides read TGTGCCAGCAGCTTATTACCGGGAGCGAGGACTGAAGCTTTCTTT.

This rearrangement joins TRBV5-6 to TRBJ1-6; D is undetermined. The V gene lost 0 bases and the J gene lost 4 bases, with 11 bases spanning the gap. In germline, CDR1 is SGHDT, CDR2 YYEEEE. This CDR3 has 16 amino acids. CDR3 in DNA: TGTGCCAGCAGCTTGGGACAAGTCCTTTATAATTCACCCCTCCACTTT. The encoded protein is CASSLGQVLYNSPLHF.

The chain uses TRBV6-6 and TRBJ2-3, with 8 bases that match TRBD2. Germline trimming cut 6 bases from V and 1 base from J; bases unmatched to any gene: 6. Germline V CDR1 and CDR2: MNHNY, SVGAGI (reference sequence). This CDR3 has 15 residues. The CDR3 coding sequence is TGTGCCAGCAGCCTCGAGACTAGCGGCACAGATACGCAGTATTTT. Translated: CASSLETSGTDTQYF.